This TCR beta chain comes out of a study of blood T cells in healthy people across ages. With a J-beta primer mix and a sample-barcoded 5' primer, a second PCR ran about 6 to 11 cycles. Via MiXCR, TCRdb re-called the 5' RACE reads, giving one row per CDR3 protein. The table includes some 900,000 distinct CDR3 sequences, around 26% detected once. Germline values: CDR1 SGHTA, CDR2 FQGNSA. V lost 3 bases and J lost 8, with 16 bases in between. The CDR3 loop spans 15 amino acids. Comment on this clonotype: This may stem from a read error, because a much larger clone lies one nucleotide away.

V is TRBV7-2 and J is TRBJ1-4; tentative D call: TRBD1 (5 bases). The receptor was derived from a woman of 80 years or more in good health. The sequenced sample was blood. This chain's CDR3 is CASSLSLGGSEKLFF. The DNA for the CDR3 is TGTGCCAGCAGCTTGTCCCTTGGGGGAAGCGAAAAACTGTTTTTT.